The 9 T cell receptor beta chains below all came from one sample that was sequenced in a study of shared clonotypes between healthy human individuals. Assay used: immunoSEQ multiplex PCR; TCRdb lists only in-frame clones, some missing. The table lists about a million clones, approximately 77% of them singletons. Input material: memory CD4+ T cells from PBMCs. The subset denotes: CD45RA-negative fraction. These receptors originate from a man younger than 35 in good health. Some clones in this sample may be carry-over from other donors' samples.

The chain links TRBV28 to TRBJ2-5; 8 nucleotides align to TRBD1. Trimming removed 5 bases from V and 5 bases from J; junction bases left unmatched: 13. From germline, CDR1 is MDHEN and CDR2 SYDVKM. CDR3 length: 16 amino acids. The CDR3 DNA is TGTGCCAGCAGTCGCGCGAGTACAGGGGGTAGGGAGACCCAGTACTTC. The encoded protein is CASSRASTGGRETQYF.

The V call is TRBV6-5, the J call TRBJ2-7, with 8 positions matching TRBD1. Germline trimming cut 6 bases from V and 2 bases from J; bases unmatched to any gene: 6. The CDR3 is 14 residues long. Germline CDR1 and CDR2: MNHEY and SVGAGI. The CDR3 nucleotides are TGTGCCAGCAGCAATCACAGGGGGGCCTACGAGCAGTACTTC. Translated, it gives CASSNHRGAYEQYF.

The chain joins TRBV29-1 to TRBJ2-1; 8 nucleotides line up with TRBD2. CDR1 and CDR2 (germline): SQVTM, ANQGSEA. V was pared by 5 bases and J by 4 bases, with 4 bases of the junction left unmatched. The CDR3 runs to 13 residues. CDR3 amino acids: CSVTSGVYNEQFF. The CDR3 DNA is TGCAGCGTTACTAGCGGAGTTTACAATGAGCAGTTCTTC.

This sequence joins TRBV18 and TRBJ1-5; 7 bases agree with TRBD1. The germline CDR1 and CDR2 sequences are KGHSH and LQKENI. This CDR3 has 14 amino acids. Trimming removed 5 bases from V and 5 bases from J; junction bases left unmatched: 6. The CDR3 protein is CASSDGDRYQPQHF. CDR3 nucleotide sequence: TGTGCCAGCTCAGATGGGGACAGATATCAGCCCCAGCATTTT. The full variable domain, in which reference TRBV18 and TRBJ1-5 provide the parts outside the CDR3, is NAGVMQNPRHLVRRRGQEARLRCSPMKGHSHVYWYRQLPEEGLKFMVYLQKENIIDESGMPKERFSAEFPKEGPSILRIQQVVRGDSAAYFCASSDGDRYQPQHFGDGTRLSIL.

This chain joins TRBV7-9 and TRBJ2-7, with D unresolved. V was shortened by 1 base and J by 2 bases, with 15 bases between the two germline ends. The CDR3 covers 16 residues. In germline, CDR1 is SEHNR, CDR2 FQNEAQ (reference sequence). As DNA, the CDR3 is TGTGCCAGCAGCTTAGGGGCAGGAAGATTCCCCTACGAGCAGTACTTC. Its translation: CASSLGAGRFPYEQYF.

The chain uses TRBV5-6 and TRBJ2-2; no clear D. There are 13 residues in the CDR3. The germline gives CDR1 SGHDT, CDR2 YYEEEE. Between the trimmed V and J ends, which lost 1 base and 7 bases, there was a span of 8 bases. The CDR3 sequence: CASSLFGGGELFF. The CDR3 coding sequence is TGTGCCAGCAGCTTGTTTGGCGGCGGGGAGCTGTTTTTT.

This clone was seen more than once but under ten times. The V gene is TRBV6-6, the J gene TRBJ1-2; D remains ambiguous. The CDR3 has 15 residues. Germline-derived CDR1 and CDR2 are MNHNY and SVGAGI (reference sequence). Trimming took off 5 bases at V and 5 bases at J, with 18 bases between the two ends. The CDR3 coding sequence is TGTGCCAGCAGTAGCTTGGGCCCGACCAGGTATGGCTACACCTTC. Translating gives CASSSLGPTRYGYTF.

J is TRBJ2-2 and V is TRBV5-1, with 12 bases aligning to TRBD2. The germline V gene has CDR1 SGHRS and CDR2 YFSETQ. With V trimmed by 4 bases and J by 8 bases, 9 bases remained unmatched. The CDR3 totals 16 residues. CDR3 sequence: CASSNRLAGAVGELFF. CDR3 coding DNA: TGCGCCAGCAGCAACAGACTAGCGGGAGCTGTGGGGGAGCTGTTTTTT.

The chain recombines TRBV5-1 with TRBJ2-1; 10 nucleotides line up with TRBD2. Germline values: CDR1 SGHRS, CDR2 YFSETQ. The V and J ends lost 4 bases and 8 bases, in that order; junction bases with no gene match: 9. The CDR3 contains 15 residues. CDR3 in amino acids: CASSALLAGYDEQFF. CDR3 nucleotide sequence: TGCGCCAGCAGCGCGTTACTAGCGGGGTATGATGAGCAGTTCTTC.